One and the same sample provided the 27 T cell receptor beta chains below, sequenced in a study of T cells in Graves' hyperthyroidism and ophthalmopathy. Amplification yielded TCR beta CDR3 regions, with RNA transcripts as the source. A set of HTBI primers served as the primers for a first-round RT-PCR of the TCR CDR3. One entry per CDR3 protein, called by TCRdb with MiXCR from the multiplex PCR reads. Altogether 550,000 to 850,000 distinct CDR3 sequences are present, approximately 19% being singletons, with the ten largest covering approximately 15%. The sequenced material came from blood. The receptors originated from a woman in her fifties or sixties with Graves' hyperthyroidism that later progressed to Graves' ophthalmopathy.

V is TRBV5-5 and J is TRBJ1-1; D is ambiguous. The CDR3 spans 15 residues. Trimming took off 0 bases at V and 0 bases at J, with 9 bases between the two ends. The V gene's germline CDR1 is SGHKS and CDR2 YYEKEE (reference sequence). As DNA, the CDR3 is TGTGCCAGCAGCTTGGGAGCGTTAATGAACACTGAAGCTTTCTTT. Protein sequence: CASSLGALMNTEAFF.

This clonotype was counted many times. V is TRBV7-8 and J is TRBJ1-1; D is ambiguous. The V gene's germline CDR1 is SGHVS and CDR2 FQNEAQ. Trimming took off 4 bases at V and 0 bases at J, with 15 bases between the two ends. The CDR3 has 16 residues. The CDR3 nucleotides are TGTGCCAGCAGCTCCCGGGTCCCATCGTTGAACACTGAAGCTTTCTTT. Translating gives CASSSRVPSLNTEAFF.

The CDR3 sequence: CASSSGFSNQPQHF. The CDR3 nucleotides are TGTGCCAGCAGTTCGGGATTTAGCAATCAGCCCCAGCATTTT. The gene calls are TRBV6-5 and TRBJ1-5; D is ambiguous. Germline V gene data show CDR1 as MNHEY and CDR2 as SVGAGI. V dropped 4 bases and J dropped 0 bases, with 7 bases sitting between them. This CDR3 has 14 amino acids.

This clonotype was counted between two and nine times. The chain links TRBV6-2 or TRBV6-3 to TRBJ1-1; possible D gene TRBD1, 6 bases. V was clipped by 10 bases and J by 0 bases, with 24 bases between them. CDR1 MNHEY and CDR2 SVGEGT come from the germline V gene. The CDR3 totals 17 residues. The DNA of the CDR3 is TGTGCCATCCGGGGTATGGGGACACCAGGGGTGAACACTGAAGCTTTCTTT. It translates to CAIRGMGTPGVNTEAFF.

The chain has TRBV6-1 and TRBJ2-1; 9 bases fit TRBD1. From germline, CDR1 is MNHNS and CDR2 SASEGT. With 4 bases clipped from V and 4 bases from J, the junction kept 5 bases outside the gene matches. The CDR3 is made up of 15 amino acids. The CDR3 DNA is TGTGCCAGCAGTGCGGGACAGGGCACTTACAATGAGCAGTTCTTC. This sequence encodes CASSAGQGTYNEQFF.

This clonotype appeared a few times. The chain links TRBV18 to TRBJ2-1, with TRBD2 matching 14 bases. CDR3 length equals 17 residues. V lost 3 bases to trimming and J lost 4 bases; unmatched junction nucleotides: 5. Germline CDR1 reads KGHSH; CDR2 reads LQKENI. CDR3 sequence reads: CASSPPTSGGVYNEQFF. The CDR3 DNA reads TGTGCCAGCTCACCTCCGACTAGCGGGGGGGTATACAATGAGCAGTTCTTC.

The sample holds a few counts of this clonotype. CDR3 sequence (DNA): TGTGCCAGCCGACAGGGGAGTGGTAGTGACACTGAAGCTTTCTTT. This sequence encodes CASRQGSGSDTEAFF. The rearrangement joins TRBV18 to TRBJ1-1; 8 nucleotides agree with TRBD1. Per germline, CDR1 KGHSH and CDR2 LQKENI. The CDR3 has 15 residues. Germline trimming cut 8 bases from V and 3 bases from J; bases unmatched to any gene: 11.

This clonotype was counted ten times or more. J is TRBJ2-3 and V is TRBV12-3 or TRBV12-4; no reliable D call. The CDR3 covers 13 residues. Trimming took 7 bases from V and 4 from J, leaving 12 bases between them. CDR3 protein: CASTVGIPDTQYF. CDR3 nucleotide sequence: TGTGCCAGCACCGTCGGAATCCCAGATACGCAGTATTTT.

The V gene is TRBV6-6, the J gene TRBJ1-4, with TRBD1 identical over 7 bases. Germline V gives CDR1 MNHNY, CDR2 SVGAGI (reference sequence). J was trimmed by 0 bases and V by 2 bases; bases with no gene match: 24. This CDR3 region has 23 residues. The CDR3 sequence is CASSYPGGQSGVGLKPTNEKLFF. The CDR3 DNA sequence: TGTGCCAGCAGTTACCCCGGGGGACAGAGCGGCGTTGGGTTAAAACCAACTAATGAAAAACTGTTTTTT.

There are many counts of this clonotype. The chain combines TRBV7-9 with TRBJ1-6, with no clear D. Trimming stripped 5 bases from V and 0 bases from J, with 11 bases between. The CDR3 contains 16 residues. Germline values: CDR1 SEHNR, CDR2 FQNEAQ (reference sequence). The CDR3 protein is CASSGGRRSYNSPLHF. DNA for the CDR3: TGTGCCAGCAGCGGCGGCCGCCGCTCCTATAATTCACCCCTCCACTTT.

This clonotype occurred many times. This rearrangement joins TRBV7-6 to TRBJ1-2, with 10 nucleotides matching TRBD1. Germline CDR1 is SGHVS and CDR2 is FNYEAQ. V lost 6 bases, J lost 6 bases, and 4 bases stayed unmatched. The CDR3 spans 13 residues. CDR3 sequence reads: CASRTGQGNGYTF. DNA for the CDR3: TGTGCCAGCAGAACGGGACAGGGGAATGGCTACACCTTC.

The chain joins TRBV6-1 to TRBJ2-1, with D unclear. Germline V lookup: CDR1 MNHNS, CDR2 SASEGT. Trimming took 6 bases from V and 7 from J, leaving 22 bases between them. This CDR3 comprises 16 residues. The CDR3 coding sequence is TGTGCCAGCAGCCTGAAAGGTATAACAGCTCTAAATGAGCAGTTCTTC. Residues: CASSLKGITALNEQFF.

This clonotype was seen only a few times. The chain recombines TRBV12-3 or TRBV12-4 with TRBJ2-3, with 7 bases that match TRBD2. J lost 2 bases, V lost 4 bases, and 6 bases had no gene match. This CDR3 is 15 amino acids long. The CDR3 sequence: CASSSSGISTDTQYF. In DNA, the CDR3 is TGTGCCAGCAGTTCTAGCGGAATATCCACAGATACGCAGTATTTT.

The V and J genes are TRBV6-1 and TRBJ2-5; 8 bases match TRBD2. In germline, CDR1 is MNHNS, CDR2 SASEGT. The CDR3 loop spans 14 amino acids. V trimming: 6 bases; J trimming: 4 bases; junction bases outside the gene matches: 7. This chain's CDR3 is CASRVERGLETQYF. The CDR3 bases are TGTGCCAGCAGAGTCGAGCGGGGGCTAGAGACCCAGTACTTC.

The chain couples TRBV20-1 to TRBJ2-5; 11 nucleotides agree with TRBD2. Germline-derived CDR1 and CDR2 are DFQATT and SNEGSKA (reference sequence). The CDR3 spans 16 residues. The J segment lost 0 bases and the V segment lost 5 bases, leaving 8 bases of the junction unmatched. As DNA, the CDR3 is TGCAGTGCTGGACGTCTGACTAGCGGGGACCAAGAGACCCAGTACTTC. Translating it yields CSAGRLTSGDQETQYF.

Concerning this clonotype: A much larger clone sits a single nucleotide away, making a read error possible. The genes are TRBV28 and TRBJ2-5; no firm D call. Between the trimmed V and J ends, which lost 6 bases and 5 bases, there was a span of 10 bases. The CDR3 totals 12 residues. From germline, CDR1 is MDHEN and CDR2 SYDVKM. The DNA for the CDR3 is TGTGCCAGCAGATCCGTAGGGGAGACCCAGTACTTC. Translated, it gives CASRSVGETQYF. The full variable domain, its missing parts supplied by reference TRBV28 and TRBJ2-5, is DVKVTQSSRYLVKRTGEKVFLECVQDMDHENMFWYRQDPGLGLRLIYFSYDVKMKEKGDIPEGYSVSREKKERFSLILESASTNQTSMYLCASRSVGETQYFGPGTRLLVL.

This clonotype has a handful of counts. The chain employs TRBV5-6 and TRBJ2-4, with 8 bases matching TRBD1. CDR1 SGHDT and CDR2 YYEEEE come from the germline V gene. The CDR3 totals 17 residues. With V trimmed by 4 bases and J by 0 bases, 9 bases remained unmatched. The chain's CDR3 is CASSGRRGPIAKNIQYF. CDR3 nucleotides: TGTGCCAGCAGCGGCCGCAGGGGGCCAATAGCCAAAAACATTCAGTACTTC.

This clonotype was counted ten times or more. This chain links TRBV3-1 with TRBJ2-7; the D gene is possibly TRBD1 (6 bases). Germline V lookup: CDR1 LGHDT, CDR2 YNNKEL (reference sequence). V was cut by 1 base and J by 6 bases, with 10 bases left in between. There are 13 residues in the CDR3. CDR3 coding DNA: TGTGCCAGCAGCCAAGTAGGGGGATTCGAGCAGTACTTC. It translates to CASSQVGGFEQYF.

This clonotype has ten or more counts. The V and J genes are TRBV10-3 and TRBJ2-5; 12 bases agree with TRBD1. Germline V gene lookup returns CDR1 ENHRY and CDR2 SYGVKD. The CDR3 totals 17 residues. Losses at the gene ends were 6 bases for V and 5 bases for J; bases not matched to a gene: 13. The CDR3 loop is CAISILDRDRGHETQYF. CDR3 sequence (DNA): TGTGCCATCAGCATACTCGACCGGGACAGGGGGCATGAGACCCAGTACTTC.

Here the CDR3 reads CSANPGGGLYEQYF. The CDR3 region has the DNA TGCAGTGCCAACCCAGGGGGAGGACTCTACGAGCAGTACTTC. The chain recombines TRBV20-1 with TRBJ2-7, with D perhaps matching TRBD1 (7 bases). V lost 6 bases to trimming and J lost 3 bases, with 18 bases between them. CDR1 DFQATT and CDR2 SNEGSKA come from the germline V gene (reference sequence). CDR3 size: 14 residues.

The DNA of the CDR3 is TGTGCCAGCAGTGCAACTCAGTACGAGCAGTACTTC. Its protein is CASSATQYEQYF. The genes are TRBV6-2 or TRBV6-3 and TRBJ2-7; D ambiguous. V lost 5 bases and J 4 bases, leaving 9 bases between the germline ends. Germline V gives CDR1 MNHEY, CDR2 SVGEGT. The CDR3 has 12 amino acids.

This clonotype was seen a handful of times. The chain carries TRBV27 and TRBJ1-6; 10 bases line up with TRBD1. V shed 5 bases and J 7 bases; nucleotides not matched to a gene: 5. Germline CDR1 and CDR2: MNHEY and SMNVEV (reference sequence). The CDR3 runs to 15 residues. The CDR3 loop reads CASSKDRGWNSPLHF. The CDR3 DNA sequence: TGTGCCAGCAGTAAGGACAGGGGGTGGAATTCACCCCTCCACTTT.

The chain recombines TRBV6-2 or TRBV6-3 with TRBJ2-7; 8 positions match TRBD1. V lost 6 bases to trimming and J lost 6 bases; unmatched junction nucleotides: 7. CDR3 length: 13 amino acids. From germline, CDR1 is MNHEY and CDR2 SVGEGT. CDR3 amino acids: CASRPGTGGEQYF. CDR3 nucleotides: TGTGCCAGCAGGCCCGGGACAGGCGGCGAGCAGTACTTC.

V and J are TRBV4-1 and TRBJ2-1, with TRBD2 as a possible D gene (5 bases). CDR3 length equals 13 residues. The V and J ends lost 11 bases and 0 bases respectively, with 11 bases between them. Germline CDR1 and CDR2: MGHRA and YSYEKL. The CDR3 is CASVGSSYNEQFF. CDR3 DNA: TGCGCCTCGGTGGGGAGCTCCTACAATGAGCAGTTCTTC.

V is TRBV20-1 and J is TRBJ2-3; D is unresolved. The germline V and J ends were trimmed by 0 bases and 6 bases, with 13 bases remaining between them. CDR1 and CDR2 from the germline V gene are DFQATT and SNEGSKA (reference sequence). The CDR3 length is 14 residues. CDR3 in amino acids: CSARDWVSRDTQYF. CDR3 nucleotides: TGCAGTGCTAGAGATTGGGTTAGCCGGGATACGCAGTATTTT.

This clonotype has more than one count but fewer than ten. The chain uses TRBV6-5 and TRBJ2-7, with D possibly being TRBD1 (6 bases). Germline lookup yields CDR1 MNHEY and CDR2 SVGAGI. The V gene lost 2 bases and the J gene lost 2 bases, with 10 bases spanning the gap. This CDR3 comprises 14 residues. CDR3: CASSYQGSAYEQYF. CDR3 nucleotide sequence: TGTGCCAGCAGTTACCAGGGGTCAGCCTACGAGCAGTACTTC.

This rearrangement joins TRBV6-2 or TRBV6-3 to TRBJ1-2; 7 bases line up with TRBD1. There are 14 residues in the CDR3. V trimming: 5 bases; J trimming: 4 bases; junction bases outside the gene matches: 7. The germline V gene encodes CDR1 MNHEY and CDR2 SVGEGT. In nucleotides, the CDR3 is TGTGCCAGCAGTGGGGACAGTTCTAGCTATGGCTACACCTTC. Residues: CASSGDSSSYGYTF.